This T cell receptor (beta chain) was sequenced during a study of T cell changes during pregnancy in multiple sclerosis. Germline-derived CDR1 and CDR2 are KGHSH and LQKENI. The CDR3 runs 15 residues. Trimming cost V 2 bases and J 5 bases, with 15 bases left between them. The table came from immunoSEQ multiplex PCR; TCRdb's copy has only in-frame clones and leaves some out. The table shows about 57,000 clones, with around 85% occurring only once. This specimen consisted of CD4+ T cells from peripheral blood mononuclear cells, obtained in the third trimester of pregnancy. The sequence derives from a female donor with multiple sclerosis, enrolled in a pregnancy study. The V and J genes are TRBV18 and TRBJ1-2; tentatively, D is TRBD1 (5 bases). The chain's CDR3 is CASSPVSETVYGYTF. The CDR3 DNA sequence: TGTGCCAGCTCACCAGTCTCGGAGACAGTTTATGGCTACACCTTC.